This T cell receptor (beta chain) was observed in a study of T-cell memory formation after mild COVID-19. This CDR3 is 13 amino acids long. V gave up 6 bases and J gave up 7 bases, with 15 bases separating them. TCRdb re-analysed the 5' RACE reads in MiXCR, keeping a single row per CDR3 protein. This sample carries roughly 150,000 distinct CDR3 sequences, 14% of them seen once, and the ten largest clones take less than 15%. The J gene is TRBJ1-2, the V gene TRBV12-3 or TRBV12-4; TRBD1 might be the D (6 bases). Sequencing used PBMCs or a T cell subset sorted from them (not recorded which). This TCR came from an adult woman who had mild COVID-19 (a few samples of this study predate the infection). Cell type and time point are not known. CDR3 protein: CASRLTTGAGYTF. The CDR3 bases are TGTGCCAGCAGGTTGACGACAGGCGCTGGCTACACCTTC.